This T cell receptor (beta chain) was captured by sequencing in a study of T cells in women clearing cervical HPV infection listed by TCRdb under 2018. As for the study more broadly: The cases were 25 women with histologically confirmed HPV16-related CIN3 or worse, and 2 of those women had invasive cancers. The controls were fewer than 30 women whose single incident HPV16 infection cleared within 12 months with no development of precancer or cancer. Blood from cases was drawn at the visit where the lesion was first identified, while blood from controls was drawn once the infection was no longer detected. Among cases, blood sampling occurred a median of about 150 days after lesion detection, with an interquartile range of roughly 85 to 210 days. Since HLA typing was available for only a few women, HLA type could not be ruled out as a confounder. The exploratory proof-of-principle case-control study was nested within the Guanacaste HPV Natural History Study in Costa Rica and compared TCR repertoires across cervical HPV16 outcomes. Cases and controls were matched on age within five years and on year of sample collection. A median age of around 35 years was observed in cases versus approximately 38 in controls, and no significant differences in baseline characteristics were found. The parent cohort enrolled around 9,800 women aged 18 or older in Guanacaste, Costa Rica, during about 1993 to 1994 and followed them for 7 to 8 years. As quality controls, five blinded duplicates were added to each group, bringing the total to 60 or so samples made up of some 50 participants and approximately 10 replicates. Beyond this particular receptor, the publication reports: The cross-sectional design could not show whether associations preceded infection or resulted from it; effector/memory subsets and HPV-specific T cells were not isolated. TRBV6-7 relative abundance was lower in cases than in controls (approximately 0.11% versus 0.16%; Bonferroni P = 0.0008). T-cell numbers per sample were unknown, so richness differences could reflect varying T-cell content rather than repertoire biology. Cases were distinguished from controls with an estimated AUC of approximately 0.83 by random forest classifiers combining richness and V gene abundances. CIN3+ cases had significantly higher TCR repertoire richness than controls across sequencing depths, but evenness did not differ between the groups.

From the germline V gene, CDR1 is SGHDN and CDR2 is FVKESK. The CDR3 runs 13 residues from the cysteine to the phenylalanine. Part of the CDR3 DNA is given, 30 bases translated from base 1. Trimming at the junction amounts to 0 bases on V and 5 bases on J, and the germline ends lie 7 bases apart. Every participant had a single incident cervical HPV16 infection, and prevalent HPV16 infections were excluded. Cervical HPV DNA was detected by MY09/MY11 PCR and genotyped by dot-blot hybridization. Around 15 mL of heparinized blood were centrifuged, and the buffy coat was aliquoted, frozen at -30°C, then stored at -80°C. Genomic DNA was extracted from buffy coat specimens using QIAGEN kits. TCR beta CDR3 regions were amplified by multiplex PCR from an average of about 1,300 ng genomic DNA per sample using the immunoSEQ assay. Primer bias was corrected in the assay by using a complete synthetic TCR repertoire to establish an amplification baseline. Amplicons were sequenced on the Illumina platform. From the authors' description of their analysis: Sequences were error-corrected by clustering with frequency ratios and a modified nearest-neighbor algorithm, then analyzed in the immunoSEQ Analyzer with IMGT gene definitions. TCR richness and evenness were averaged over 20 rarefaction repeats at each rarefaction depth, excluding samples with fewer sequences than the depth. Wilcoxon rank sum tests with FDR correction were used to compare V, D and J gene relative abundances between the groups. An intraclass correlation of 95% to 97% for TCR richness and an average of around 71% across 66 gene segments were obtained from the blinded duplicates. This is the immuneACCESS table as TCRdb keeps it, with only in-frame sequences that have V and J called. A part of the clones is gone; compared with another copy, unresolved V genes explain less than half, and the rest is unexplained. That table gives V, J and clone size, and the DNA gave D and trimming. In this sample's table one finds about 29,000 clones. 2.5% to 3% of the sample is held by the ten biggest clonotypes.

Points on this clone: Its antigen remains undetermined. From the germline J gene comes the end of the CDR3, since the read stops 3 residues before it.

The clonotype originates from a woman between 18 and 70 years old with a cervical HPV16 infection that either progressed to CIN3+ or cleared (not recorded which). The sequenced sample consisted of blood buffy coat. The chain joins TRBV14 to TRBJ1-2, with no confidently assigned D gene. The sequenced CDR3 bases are TGTGCCAGCAGCCAAGAGACTGGTTATGGC. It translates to CASSQETGYG. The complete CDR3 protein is CASSQETGYGYTF.